The present T cell receptor (beta chain) was sequenced within a study of shared clonotypes between healthy human individuals (TCRdb year 2020). At the level of the whole study: The cohort comprised a couple of women and a few men aged 18 to 49 years. To estimate repertoire size and how much clonotypes are shared between individuals, the study performed deep sequencing of blood TCR repertoires from roughly five healthy adults. To increase sequencing depth and limit assay-specific biases, different laboratories used diverse techniques to prepare libraries and sequence TCR repertoires. Leukapheresis yielded between about 0.9 and 9.5 billion PBMCs per donor.

V and J lose 5 bases and 1 base, and a span of 6 bases separates them. The germline V gene sets CDR1 to MDHEN and CDR2 to SYDVKM. The cysteine opens and the phenylalanine closes a CDR3 of 13 amino acids. Of all the DNA, just the CDR3 is kept, 39 bases in frame from base 1. Donors were healthy HIV-negative adults with no recently reported acute infections or vaccinations. Every donor was a Caucasian adult residing in Nashville, Tennessee, USA. For unsorted samples, approximately 89 million PBMCs were counted, and genomic DNA was extracted using the QIAamp DNA Blood Mini kit. Blood was obtained by leukapheresis, after which PBMCs were separated by Ficoll-Histopaque density gradient centrifugation and cryopreserved in liquid nitrogen vapor phase. Overall results and qualifications from the work: Based on pairwise subsampling, the degree of clonotype sharing among donors was expected to be affected by sequencing depth. The genetic and exposure-history diversity represented was limited by the small number of donors. Sampling was restricted to blood, and TCR repertoires in tissue are likely to differ from TCR repertoires in blood.

Using the deep immunoSEQ assay, multiplex PCR amplified TCR CDR3 regions from genomic DNA. For each cell subset, the extracted genomic DNA was distributed evenly across all wells of several immunoSEQ 96-well plates, and each plate served as one replicate. For unsorted PBMC, about 270 ng of genomic DNA, equivalent to tens of thousands of T cell genomes, went into each replicate PCR. Ten immunoSEQ deep assay plates were used to sequence unsorted PBMC genomic DNA. Purified libraries were quantified with a Qubit 3.0 fluorometer, sized on a Bioanalyzer 2100, and re-quantified with the KAPA Library Quantification kit. Every immunoSEQ 96-well plate was sequenced on a dedicated single-read 150-cycle Illumina NextSeq 550 flow cell. Per the authors' processing: Because the immunoSEQ output included only junctional sequences and no quality scores, the filtering could not be the same as the filtering used for full-length reads. To assign V/J genes and CDR3, sequences were annotated against IMGT germline references using PyIR, a Python wrapper for IgBLAST v1.9. Any read was removed if the V/J assignment was weak (E-value above 1e-6), the CDR3 was missing, or the read contained stop codons, out-of-frame junctions, or ambiguous translated residues. V3J clonotypes were defined as sequences sharing an identical inferred V gene, J gene, and CDR3 amino acid sequence. Percentage overlap between repertoires was calculated by dividing the number of shared unique clonotypes by the size of the smaller repertoire. RTK rarefaction, the Chao1 estimator, and Recon v2.1 estimates of unobserved clonotypes were used to assess repertoire richness. TCRdb stores this immuneACCESS table with in-frame sequences only. Part of the clones is absent; in the studies checked, under half of the shortfall reflects unresolved V genes, and no reason is known for the rest. The V and J calls and clone size were taken over from that table, and D and trimming were inferred from the DNA. The sample profile shows around 500,000 clones; 81% of them were found once. The top ten hold 12% of the sample.

For this clone: Its antigen is not yet known. The sample holds no much larger clone one base away, and base qualities are not on file. In the same sample, other DNA sequences code for this CDR3.

Specimen: PBMCs. The chain is encoded by TRBV28 joined to TRBJ1-5, with TRBD1 tentatively as D gene (5 bases match). The sequence came from a woman in her 40s in good health. Some clones in this sample may be carry-over from other donors' samples. The DNA is as follows: TGTGCCAGCAGTCGGGACAGCAATCAGCCCCAGCATTTT. This is translated as CASSRDSNQPQHF.